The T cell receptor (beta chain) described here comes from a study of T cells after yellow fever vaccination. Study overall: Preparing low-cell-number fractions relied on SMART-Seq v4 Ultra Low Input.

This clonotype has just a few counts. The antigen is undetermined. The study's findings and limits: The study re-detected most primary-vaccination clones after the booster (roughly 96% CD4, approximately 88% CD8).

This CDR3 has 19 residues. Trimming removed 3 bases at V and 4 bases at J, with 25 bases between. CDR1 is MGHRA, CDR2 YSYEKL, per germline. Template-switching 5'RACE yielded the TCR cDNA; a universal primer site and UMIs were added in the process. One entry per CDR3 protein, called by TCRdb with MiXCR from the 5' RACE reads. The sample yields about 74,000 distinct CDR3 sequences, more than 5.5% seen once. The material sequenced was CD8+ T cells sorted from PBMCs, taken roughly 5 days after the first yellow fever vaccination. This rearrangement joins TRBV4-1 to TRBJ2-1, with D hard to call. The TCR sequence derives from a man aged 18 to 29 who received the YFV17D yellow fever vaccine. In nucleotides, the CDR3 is TGCGCCAGCAGCCAGCCCAAGATGCAGGACGGCGCGTGGTACAATGAGCAGTTCTTC. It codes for CASSQPKMQDGAWYNEQFF.